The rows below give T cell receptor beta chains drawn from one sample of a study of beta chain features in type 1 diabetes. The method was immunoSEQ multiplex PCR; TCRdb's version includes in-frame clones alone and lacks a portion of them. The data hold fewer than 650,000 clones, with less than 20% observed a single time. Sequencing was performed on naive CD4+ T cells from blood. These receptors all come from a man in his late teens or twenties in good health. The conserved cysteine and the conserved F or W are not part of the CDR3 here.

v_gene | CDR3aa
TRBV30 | AWNQVGETQY
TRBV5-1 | ASSFLFPSRSEQF
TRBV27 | ASSPTGVGYT
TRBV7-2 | ASSFARSGFYEQY
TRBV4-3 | ASSQVGVMTGELF
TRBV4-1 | ASSHGTVHSYEQY
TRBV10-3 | AISEGGSGEQY
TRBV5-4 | ASSIDRTSNEKLF
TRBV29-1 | SVEGRMNTEAF
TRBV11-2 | ASSLERTPGQGN
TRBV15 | ATSRDYKNTEAF
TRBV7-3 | ASSLRGLAENIQY
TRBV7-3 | ASSFNALVREQF
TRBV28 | ASTGPRDTQY
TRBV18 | ASSMADYSNQPQH
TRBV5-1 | ASSSGHWGETQY
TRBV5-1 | ASSLGDVPEQF
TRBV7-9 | ASSHRAASYEQY
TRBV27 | ASSIRGSSYEQY
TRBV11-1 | ASSAYSSGRAREQY
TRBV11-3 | ASSFRDGSPLH
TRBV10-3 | AISPTGFEQF
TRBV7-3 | ASSARQTQY
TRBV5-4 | ASSLSGGISTDTQY
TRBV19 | ASSIIRSSGNTIY
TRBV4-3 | ASSQDQLAKNIQY
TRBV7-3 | ASSLTRDTSSGANVLT
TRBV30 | AWITSVGGTEAF
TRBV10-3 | AIRDSNQPQH
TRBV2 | ASTGRTEAF
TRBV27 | ASSSPPRGQETQY
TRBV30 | AWSVGPGGRNEQF
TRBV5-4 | ASSPFTTGGTAF
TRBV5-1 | ASSLSTYEQY
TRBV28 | ASSLFSGLAGSLDTQY
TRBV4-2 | ASSQDLRGDTEAF
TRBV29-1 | SVGRTGNSYEQY
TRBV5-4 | ASSLVWVRGQETQY
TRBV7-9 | ASRRLGETQY
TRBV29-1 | SVEGRLNTEAF
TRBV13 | ASSLVYLAGGVNEQF
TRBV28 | ATASNQPQH
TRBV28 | ASSLSRQGAKLAKNIQY
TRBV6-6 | ASSYPAGEGTDTQY
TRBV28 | ASSFGRTGANVLT
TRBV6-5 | ASRNTGGLGGYT
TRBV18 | ASSQGTKETQY
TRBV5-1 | ASSSFGATNEKLF
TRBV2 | ASSEAALQDTQY
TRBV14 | ASSRTGLAGGYNEQF